The entry below gives a single T cell receptor (beta chain) sequence along with its context. This sample was taken from a study of technical replicates of blood from a handful of donors. Sequencing used immunoSEQ multiplex PCR; TCRdb keeps in-frame clones, though not all of them. The sample lists roughly 60,000 clones, approximately 87% seen once, with around 5.5% in the top ten. The CDR3 runs 14 residues. V lost 4 bases to trimming and J lost 5 bases; unmatched junction nucleotides: 6. Germline V CDR1 and CDR2: MNHNS, SASEGT. The origin of this receptor is a human donor in good health. Some clones in this sample may be carry-over from other donors' samples. The sequenced sample was PBMCs. The chain couples TRBV6-1 to TRBJ2-5, with 8 bases identical to TRBD1. CDR3 DNA: TGTGCCAGCAGTGGGGACAGGCCTAGGGAGACCCAGTACTTC. Translating gives CASSGDRPRETQYF.